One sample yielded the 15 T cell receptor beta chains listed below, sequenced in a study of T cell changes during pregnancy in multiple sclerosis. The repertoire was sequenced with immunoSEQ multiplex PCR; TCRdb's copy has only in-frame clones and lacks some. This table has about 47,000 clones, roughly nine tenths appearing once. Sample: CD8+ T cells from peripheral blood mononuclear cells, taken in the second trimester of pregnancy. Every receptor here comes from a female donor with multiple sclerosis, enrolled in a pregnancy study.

The CDR3 DNA is TGTGCCAGCAGTTACGATGAGGCGGGCTACACCTTC. The encoded protein is CASSYDEAGYTF. The V and J genes are TRBV6-6 and TRBJ1-2; no definite D call. Trimming took 2 bases from V and 8 from J, leaving 9 bases between them. CDR1 MNHNY and CDR2 SVGAGI come from the germline V gene (reference sequence). This CDR3 is built from 12 residues.

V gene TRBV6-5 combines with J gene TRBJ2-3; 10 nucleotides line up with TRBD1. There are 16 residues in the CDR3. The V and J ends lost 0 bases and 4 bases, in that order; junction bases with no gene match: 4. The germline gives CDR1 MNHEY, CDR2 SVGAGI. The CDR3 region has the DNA TGTGCCAGCAGTTACTCGATGGGACAGGGGCCAGATACGCAGTATTTT. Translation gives CASSYSMGQGPDTQYF.

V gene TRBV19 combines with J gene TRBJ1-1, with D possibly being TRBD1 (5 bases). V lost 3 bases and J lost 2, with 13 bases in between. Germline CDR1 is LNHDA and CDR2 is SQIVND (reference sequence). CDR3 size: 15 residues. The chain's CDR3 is CASSMDTGLNTEAFF. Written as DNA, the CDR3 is TGTGCCAGTAGTATGGATACGGGACTCAACACTGAAGCTTTCTTT.

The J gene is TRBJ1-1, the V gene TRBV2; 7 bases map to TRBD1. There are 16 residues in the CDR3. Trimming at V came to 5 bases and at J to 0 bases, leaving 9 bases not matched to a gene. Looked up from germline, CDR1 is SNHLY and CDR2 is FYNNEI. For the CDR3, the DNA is TGTGCCAGCAGTTACAGGGGAGAGAGGGTGAACACTGAAGCTTTCTTT. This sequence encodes CASSYRGERVNTEAFF.

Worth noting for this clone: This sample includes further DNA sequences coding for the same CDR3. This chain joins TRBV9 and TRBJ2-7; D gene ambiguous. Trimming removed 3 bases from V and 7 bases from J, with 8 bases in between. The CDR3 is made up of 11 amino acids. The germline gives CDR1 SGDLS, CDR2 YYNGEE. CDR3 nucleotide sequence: TGTGCCAGCAGCGACCAGTATGAGCAGTACTTC. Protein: CASSDQYEQYF. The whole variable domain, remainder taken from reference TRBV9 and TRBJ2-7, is DSGVTQTPKHLITATGQRVTLRCSPRSGDLSVYWYQQSLDQGLQFLIQYYNGEERAKGNILERFSAQQFPDLHSELNLSSLELGDSALYFCASSDQYEQYFGPGTRLTVT.

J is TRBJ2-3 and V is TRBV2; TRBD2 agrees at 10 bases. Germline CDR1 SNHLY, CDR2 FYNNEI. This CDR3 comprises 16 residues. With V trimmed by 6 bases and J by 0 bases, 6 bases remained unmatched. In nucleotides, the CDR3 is TGTGCCAGCAGCGGGGGAGCGGGGGGGAGCACAGATACGCAGTATTTT. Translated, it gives CASSGGAGGSTDTQYF.

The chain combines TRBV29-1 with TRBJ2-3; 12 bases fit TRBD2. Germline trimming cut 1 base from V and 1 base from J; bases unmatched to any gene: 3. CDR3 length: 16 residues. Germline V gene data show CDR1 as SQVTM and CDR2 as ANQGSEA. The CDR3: CSVEARLAGGTDTQYF. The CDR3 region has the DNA TGCAGCGTTGAAGCCCGACTAGCGGGGGGCACAGATACGCAGTATTTT.

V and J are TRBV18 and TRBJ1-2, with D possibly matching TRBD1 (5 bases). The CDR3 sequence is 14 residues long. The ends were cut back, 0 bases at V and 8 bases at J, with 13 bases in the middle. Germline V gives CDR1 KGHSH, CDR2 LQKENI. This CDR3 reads CASSPPRRARGYTF. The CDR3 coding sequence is TGTGCCAGCTCACCACCACGCAGGGCACGCGGCTACACCTTC.

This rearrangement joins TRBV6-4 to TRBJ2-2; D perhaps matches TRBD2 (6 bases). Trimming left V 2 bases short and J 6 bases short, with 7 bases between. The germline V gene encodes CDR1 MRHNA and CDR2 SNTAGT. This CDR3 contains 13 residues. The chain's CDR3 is CASSDREAGELFF. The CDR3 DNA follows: TGTGCCAGCAGTGACAGGGAGGCCGGGGAGCTGTTTTTT.

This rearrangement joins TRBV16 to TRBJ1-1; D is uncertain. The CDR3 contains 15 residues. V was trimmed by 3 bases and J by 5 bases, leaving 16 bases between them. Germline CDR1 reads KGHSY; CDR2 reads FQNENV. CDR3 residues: CASSQSRAGLTEAFF. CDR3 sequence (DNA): TGTGCCAGCAGCCAGTCGAGGGCAGGCTTGACTGAAGCTTTCTTT.

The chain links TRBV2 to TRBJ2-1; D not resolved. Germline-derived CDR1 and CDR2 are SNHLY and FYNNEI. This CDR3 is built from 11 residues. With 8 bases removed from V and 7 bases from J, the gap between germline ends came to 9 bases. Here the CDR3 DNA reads TGTGCCAGCCCCGGTGGTAATGAGCAGTTCTTC. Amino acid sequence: CASPGGNEQFF.

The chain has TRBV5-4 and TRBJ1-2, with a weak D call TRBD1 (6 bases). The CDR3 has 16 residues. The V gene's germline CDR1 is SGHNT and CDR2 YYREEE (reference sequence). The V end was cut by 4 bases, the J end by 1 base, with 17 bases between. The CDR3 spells CASSPEAGANNYGYTF. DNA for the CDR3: TGTGCCAGCAGCCCGGAAGCGGGGGCGAATAACTATGGCTACACCTTC.

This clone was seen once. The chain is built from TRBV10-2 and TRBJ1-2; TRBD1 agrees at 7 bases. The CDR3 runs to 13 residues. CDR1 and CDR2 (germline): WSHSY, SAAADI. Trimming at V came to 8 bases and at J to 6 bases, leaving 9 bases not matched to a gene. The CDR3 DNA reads TGCGCCAGCGGGATAGGGGGCCGGAATGGCTACACCTTC. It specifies CASGIGGRNGYTF.

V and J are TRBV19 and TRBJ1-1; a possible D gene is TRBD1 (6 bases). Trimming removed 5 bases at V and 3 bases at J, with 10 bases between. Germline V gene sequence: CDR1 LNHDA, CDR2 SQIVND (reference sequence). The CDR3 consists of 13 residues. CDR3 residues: CASSLRQDTEAFF. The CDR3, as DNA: TGTGCCAGTAGTTTAAGACAGGACACTGAAGCTTTCTTT.

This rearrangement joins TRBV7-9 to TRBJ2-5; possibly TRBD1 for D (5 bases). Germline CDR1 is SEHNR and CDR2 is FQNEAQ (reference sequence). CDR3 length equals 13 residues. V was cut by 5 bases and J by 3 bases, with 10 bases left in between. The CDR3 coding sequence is TGTGCCAGCAGCCCGTGGGGCGAAGAGACCCAGTACTTC. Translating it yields CASSPWGEETQYF.